The rows below give T cell receptor beta chains drawn from one sample of a study of blood T cell repertoires in COVID-19. Here immunoSEQ multiplex PCR was the method, and the copy in TCRdb shows in-frame clones only, minus some. Among under 150,000 clones listed, approximately 90% were seen once. The sequencing sample was made of peripheral blood. The source of these receptors is a man over 45 with active or convalescent COVID-19. The CDR3 runs from the conserved cysteine through the conserved F or W. The D gene is left open where the match is weak. Part of the rows lack a size; the others show once, few, many or a class for expanded clones.

j_gene: TRBJ2-1
v_gene: TRBV6-2/TRBV6-3
d_gene: NA
abundance: once
CDR3aa: CASSYGESNEQFF
CDR3nt: TGTGCCAGCAGTTACGGGGAGAGCAATGAGCAGTTCTTC

j_gene: TRBJ1-1
v_gene: TRBV30
d_gene: NA
abundance: NA
CDR3aa: CAWTRQKNTEAFF
CDR3nt: TGTGCCTGGACTCGCCAGAAGAACACTGAAGCTTTCTTT

j_gene: TRBJ2-3
v_gene: TRBV18
d_gene: TRBD1
abundance: NA
CDR3aa: CASSPRQGVPTDTQYF
CDR3nt: TGTGCCAGCTCACCACGACAGGGGGTTCCTACAGATACGCAGTATTTT

j_gene: TRBJ2-5
v_gene: TRBV18
d_gene: TRBD1
abundance: NA
CDR3aa: CASSRRQGGQETQYF
CDR3nt: TGTGCCAGCTCACGGCGACAGGGGGGCCAAGAGACCCAGTACTTC

j_gene: TRBJ2-1
v_gene: TRBV19
d_gene: TRBD2
abundance: NA
CDR3aa: CASKTSGRIYNEQFF
CDR3nt: TGTGCCAGTAAGACTAGCGGGAGAATTTACAATGAGCAGTTCTTC

j_gene: TRBJ2-3
v_gene: TRBV5-1
d_gene: TRBD2
abundance: NA
CDR3aa: CASSLAPPTVTSGGTDTQYF
CDR3nt: TGCGCCAGCAGCTTGGCCCCACCGACAGTTACTAGCGGGGGAACAGATACGCAGTATTTT

j_gene: TRBJ1-1
v_gene: TRBV2
d_gene: NA
abundance: NA
CDR3aa: CASRRGSTEAFF
CDR3nt: TGTGCCAGCAGGAGGGGGAGCACTGAAGCTTTCTTT

j_gene: TRBJ1-6
v_gene: TRBV6-5
d_gene: TRBD1
abundance: NA
CDR3aa: CASSSLSGQGTSPLHF
CDR3nt: TGTGCCAGCAGTTCTCTTTCGGGACAGGGAACATCACCCCTCCACTTT

j_gene: TRBJ2-3
v_gene: TRBV5-1
d_gene: NA
abundance: NA
CDR3aa: CASSLETVSTDTQYF
CDR3nt: TGCGCCAGCAGCTTGGAAACTGTAAGCACAGATACGCAGTATTTT

j_gene: TRBJ1-4
v_gene: TRBV3-1/TRBV3-2
d_gene: TRBD1
abundance: NA
CDR3aa: CASSPDRPGKGQGLQNEKLFF
CDR3nt: TGTGCCAGCAGCCCAGACAGGCCGGGAAAGGGACAGGGGTTGCAGAATGAAAAACTGTTTTTT

j_gene: TRBJ1-6
v_gene: TRBV10-3
d_gene: TRBD1
abundance: once
CDR3aa: CAIRPDRAGRSYNSPLHF
CDR3nt: TGTGCCATCAGGCCAGACAGGGCTGGACGGTCCTATAATTCACCCCTCCACTTT

j_gene: TRBJ1-5
v_gene: TRBV19
d_gene: TRBD1
abundance: NA
CDR3aa: CASSTTGGNQPQHF
CDR3nt: TGTGCCAGTAGTACCACAGGGGGGAATCAGCCCCAGCATTTT

j_gene: TRBJ2-1
v_gene: TRBV7-9
d_gene: TRBD2
abundance: NA
CDR3aa: CASSLEGHGGDNEQFF
CDR3nt: TGTGCCAGCAGCTTAGAAGGTCATGGGGGGGACAATGAGCAGTTCTTC

j_gene: TRBJ1-1
v_gene: TRBV5-1
d_gene: NA
abundance: once
CDR3aa: CASSLERGTEAFF
CDR3nt: TGCGCCAGCAGCTTGGAAAGGGGCACTGAAGCTTTCTTT

j_gene: TRBJ2-1
v_gene: TRBV10-2
d_gene: TRBD2
abundance: NA
CDR3aa: CASRVAGAGGLNEQFF
CDR3nt: TGCGCCAGCAGAGTTGCGGGAGCGGGGGGGCTTAATGAGCAGTTCTTC

j_gene: TRBJ2-4
v_gene: TRBV11-2
d_gene: TRBD1
abundance: NA
CDR3aa: CASSLGQGGSAKNIQYF
CDR3nt: TGTGCCAGCAGCTTAGGACAGGGGGGTTCGGCCAAAAACATTCAGTACTTC

j_gene: TRBJ1-5
v_gene: TRBV19
d_gene: NA
abundance: NA
CDR3aa: CASSILQGPNQPQHF
CDR3nt: TGTGCCAGTAGTATACTACAGGGCCCCAATCAGCCCCAGCATTTT

j_gene: TRBJ1-4
v_gene: TRBV27
d_gene: TRBD1
abundance: NA
CDR3aa: CASRQTGLTSTNEKLFF
CDR3nt: TGTGCCAGCAGGCAGACAGGGCTTACCTCAACTAATGAAAAACTGTTTTTT

j_gene: TRBJ1-5
v_gene: TRBV19
d_gene: NA
abundance: NA
CDR3aa: CASSIPGLGRPQHF
CDR3nt: TGTGCCAGTAGTATTCCGGGTCTGGGGCGGCCCCAGCATTTT

j_gene: TRBJ2-3
v_gene: TRBV12-3/TRBV12-4
d_gene: NA
abundance: few
CDR3aa: CASSSQIDTQYF
CDR3nt: TGTGCCAGCAGTTCCCAGATAGATACGCAGTATTTT

j_gene: TRBJ1-3
v_gene: TRBV4-1
d_gene: TRBD1
abundance: NA
CDR3aa: CASSQGTRDRGPGNTIYF
CDR3nt: TGCGCCAGCAGCCAAGGTACCCGGGACAGGGGGCCTGGAAACACCATATATTTT

j_gene: TRBJ1-4
v_gene: TRBV19
d_gene: NA
abundance: NA
CDR3aa: CASRGAPLNFVNEKLFF
CDR3nt: TGTGCCAGTAGGGGGGCGCCGCTGAACTTCGTTAATGAAAAACTGTTTTTT

j_gene: TRBJ1-2
v_gene: TRBV19
d_gene: TRBD1
abundance: NA
CDR3aa: CASSTGQGRDGYTF
CDR3nt: TGTGCCAGTAGTACCGGACAGGGCCGCGATGGCTACACCTTC

j_gene: TRBJ2-3
v_gene: TRBV6-6
d_gene: TRBD2
abundance: once
CDR3aa: CASSTRLAGGSDTQYF
CDR3nt: TGTGCCAGCAGTACCAGACTAGCGGGAGGTTCGGATACGCAGTATTTT

j_gene: TRBJ1-3
v_gene: TRBV6-5
d_gene: NA
abundance: NA
CDR3aa: CASSFGQGGNTIYF
CDR3nt: TGTGCCAGCAGTTTTGGGCAGGGCGGAAACACCATATATTTT

j_gene: TRBJ1-1
v_gene: TRBV10-3
d_gene: NA
abundance: NA
CDR3aa: CAISENTYTEAFF
CDR3nt: TGTGCCATCAGTGAGAACACCTACACTGAAGCTTTCTTT

j_gene: TRBJ2-7
v_gene: TRBV6-5
d_gene: NA
abundance: NA
CDR3aa: CASSYRSTYEQYF
CDR3nt: TGTGCCAGCAGTTACCGGTCTACCTACGAGCAGTACTTC

j_gene: TRBJ1-3
v_gene: TRBV7-6
d_gene: TRBD1
abundance: NA
CDR3aa: CASSLSGRQGRPSGNTIYF
CDR3nt: TGTGCCAGCAGCTTATCGGGTAGACAGGGAAGACCCTCTGGAAACACCATATATTTT

j_gene: TRBJ1-1
v_gene: TRBV19
d_gene: TRBD1
abundance: NA
CDR3aa: CASSATTGTGTEAFF
CDR3nt: TGTGCCAGTAGTGCAACGACAGGGACTGGTACTGAAGCTTTCTTT

j_gene: TRBJ2-5
v_gene: TRBV15
d_gene: TRBD2
abundance: NA
CDR3aa: CATSRDVASGRQETQYF
CDR3nt: TGTGCCACCAGCAGAGATGTCGCTAGCGGGAGACAAGAGACCCAGTACTTC

j_gene: TRBJ2-7
v_gene: TRBV5-1
d_gene: NA
abundance: once
CDR3aa: CASSFWDTAYEQYF
CDR3nt: TGCGCCAGCAGCTTCTGGGACACCGCCTACGAGCAGTACTTC

j_gene: TRBJ2-7
v_gene: TRBV4-1
d_gene: NA
abundance: few
CDR3aa: CASSQEFGTGVTYEQYF
CDR3nt: TGCGCCAGCAGCCAAGAGTTTGGTACGGGGGTCACCTACGAGCAGTACTTC

j_gene: TRBJ2-2
v_gene: TRBV29-1
d_gene: TRBD2
abundance: NA
CDR3aa: CSVGVVAGRPNTGELFF
CDR3nt: TGCAGCGTTGGGGTGGTAGCGGGGCGGCCGAACACCGGGGAGCTGTTTTTT

j_gene: TRBJ2-1
v_gene: TRBV18
d_gene: NA
abundance: NA
CDR3aa: CASSPAFSRGSEQFF
CDR3nt: TGTGCCAGCTCACCGGCGTTCAGTAGAGGTAGTGAGCAGTTCTTC

j_gene: TRBJ2-2
v_gene: TRBV24-1
d_gene: TRBD1
abundance: NA
CDR3aa: CATSARGTGGPGELFF
CDR3nt: TGTGCCACCAGTGCTAGGGGGACAGGGGGCCCCGGGGAGCTGTTTTTT

j_gene: TRBJ1-5
v_gene: TRBV19
d_gene: TRBD1
abundance: NA
CDR3aa: CASIQPRGTGSNQPQHF
CDR3nt: TGTGCCAGCATACAACCTCGGGGGACAGGGAGCAATCAGCCCCAGCATTTT

j_gene: TRBJ1-4
v_gene: TRBV5-5
d_gene: NA
abundance: NA
CDR3aa: CASSLSVQDNEKLFF
CDR3nt: TGTGCCAGCAGCTTGTCAGTACAAGATAATGAAAAACTGTTTTTT

j_gene: TRBJ2-6
v_gene: TRBV5-4
d_gene: NA
abundance: NA
CDR3aa: CASSLGQDSGANVLTF
CDR3nt: TGTGCCAGCAGCTTGGGTCAGGACTCTGGGGCCAACGTCCTGACTTTC

j_gene: TRBJ1-6
v_gene: TRBV7-2
d_gene: TRBD1
abundance: few
CDR3aa: CASSPDRGGSPLHF
CDR3nt: TGTGCCAGCAGCCCCGACAGGGGGGGTTCACCCCTCCACTTT

j_gene: TRBJ1-4
v_gene: TRBV24-1
d_gene: NA
abundance: NA
CDR3aa: CATSAYGGLNEKLFF
CDR3nt: TGTGCCACCAGCGCTTACGGTGGGCTAAATGAAAAACTGTTTTTT

j_gene: TRBJ2-2
v_gene: TRBV9
d_gene: TRBD1
abundance: NA
CDR3aa: CARTDAGGHTGELFF
CDR3nt: TGTGCCAGGACAGACGCAGGGGGACACACCGGGGAGCTGTTTTTT

j_gene: TRBJ1-1
v_gene: TRBV29-1
d_gene: TRBD1
abundance: NA
CDR3aa: CSTPGQGADEAFF
CDR3nt: TGCAGCACACCGGGACAGGGGGCGGATGAAGCTTTCTTT

j_gene: TRBJ2-3
v_gene: TRBV10-2
d_gene: TRBD2
abundance: NA
CDR3aa: CASRSPGTGTSGAQYF
CDR3nt: TGCGCCAGCAGATCTCCCGGGACAGGGACTAGCGGGGCGCAGTATTTT

j_gene: TRBJ1-1
v_gene: TRBV6-1
d_gene: NA
abundance: NA
CDR3aa: CASSERGRNTEAFF
CDR3nt: TGTGCCAGCAGTGAACGCGGGAGGAACACTGAAGCTTTCTTT

j_gene: TRBJ2-3
v_gene: TRBV9
d_gene: NA
abundance: NA
CDR3aa: CASSVAVADTQYF
CDR3nt: TGTGCCAGCAGCGTAGCCGTCGCAGATACGCAGTATTTT

j_gene: TRBJ1-2
v_gene: TRBV18
d_gene: NA
abundance: NA
CDR3aa: CASSPPGLNYGYTF
CDR3nt: TGTGCCAGCTCACCACCGGGGCTCAACTATGGCTACACCTTC

j_gene: TRBJ1-2
v_gene: TRBV19
d_gene: TRBD1
abundance: NA
CDR3aa: CASADRGRSGYTF
CDR3nt: TGTGCCAGTGCCGACAGGGGTCGTTCTGGCTACACCTTC

j_gene: TRBJ2-5
v_gene: TRBV19
d_gene: TRBD2
abundance: NA
CDR3aa: CASSMTSGSVETQYF
CDR3nt: TGTGCCAGTAGTATGACTAGCGGGAGTGTAGAGACCCAGTACTTC

j_gene: TRBJ2-2
v_gene: TRBV19
d_gene: NA
abundance: NA
CDR3aa: CASSIDRGNTGELFF
CDR3nt: TGTGCCAGTAGTATCGACAGAGGGAACACCGGGGAGCTGTTTTTT

j_gene: TRBJ1-2
v_gene: TRBV9
d_gene: NA
abundance: NA
CDR3aa: CASSVTGYGYTF
CDR3nt: TGTGCCAGCAGCGTGACGGGCTATGGCTACACCTTC

j_gene: TRBJ2-7
v_gene: TRBV2
d_gene: NA
abundance: few
CDR3aa: CASNGQSSYEQYF
CDR3nt: TGTGCCAGCAACGGACAGAGCTCCTACGAGCAGTACTTC

j_gene: TRBJ2-7
v_gene: TRBV4-1
d_gene: TRBD1
abundance: NA
CDR3aa: CASSEGQGLGEQYF
CDR3nt: TGCGCCAGCAGCGAGGGACAGGGGCTGGGCGAGCAGTACTTC

j_gene: TRBJ2-2
v_gene: TRBV15
d_gene: NA
abundance: NA
CDR3aa: CATSSLTGRDTGELFF
CDR3nt: TGTGCCACCAGCAGCCTTACAGGGCGAGACACCGGGGAGCTGTTTTTT

j_gene: TRBJ2-1
v_gene: TRBV7-2
d_gene: TRBD1
abundance: NA
CDR3aa: CASSGSRGTGEINEQFF
CDR3nt: TGTGCCAGCAGCGGGTCGCGCGGGACAGGAGAGATCAATGAGCAGTTCTTC

j_gene: TRBJ2-5
v_gene: TRBV19
d_gene: NA
abundance: NA
CDR3aa: CASSIDLWVPRGQETQYF
CDR3nt: TGTGCCAGTAGTATCGATCTGTGGGTCCCACGCGGCCAAGAGACCCAGTACTTC

j_gene: TRBJ2-6
v_gene: TRBV5-5
d_gene: NA
abundance: NA
CDR3aa: CASSLQGPPGANVLTF
CDR3nt: TGTGCCAGCAGCTTGCAGGGCCCCCCTGGGGCCAACGTCCTGACTTTC

j_gene: TRBJ1-3
v_gene: TRBV29-1
d_gene: NA
abundance: NA
CDR3aa: CSVVGTNSGNTIYF
CDR3nt: TGCAGCGTTGTGGGGACAAACTCTGGAAACACCATATATTTT

j_gene: TRBJ1-5
v_gene: TRBV15
d_gene: NA
abundance: NA
CDR3aa: CATSRVDGGWPQHF
CDR3nt: TGTGCCACCAGCAGAGTTGACGGAGGATGGCCCCAGCATTTT

j_gene: TRBJ2-1
v_gene: TRBV19
d_gene: TRBD2
abundance: NA
CDR3aa: CASTGGAAREQFF
CDR3nt: TGTGCCAGTACGGGGGGGGCCGCTCGGGAGCAGTTCTTC

j_gene: TRBJ1-5
v_gene: TRBV27
d_gene: NA
abundance: NA
CDR3aa: CASSLGGSQPQHF
CDR3nt: TGTGCCAGCAGTTTGGGGGGTAGTCAGCCCCAGCATTTT